Each of the 26 T cell receptor beta chains below was sequenced from the same sample in a study of blood T cell repertoires in COVID-19. Clones were read by immunoSEQ multiplex PCR, and TCRdb kept only the in-frame ones, dropping some. Among hundreds of thousands of clones listed, roughly 91% were seen once. Sequenced: PBMCs or T cells enriched from blood (not recorded which). These receptors all stem from a woman aged 55 to 70 in a cohort exposed to, infected with or recovered from COVID-19 (not recorded which).

The rearrangement uses TRBV19 and TRBJ1-5; no clear D gene. Trimming stripped 1 base from V and 9 bases from J, with 13 bases between. Germline assignment: CDR1 LNHDA and CDR2 SQIVND (reference sequence). This CDR3 has 14 residues. The CDR3 here is CASSIAPGNPPQHF. The CDR3 DNA follows: TGTGCCAGTAGTATAGCCCCAGGCAACCCGCCCCAGCATTTT.

This chain links TRBV7-6 with TRBJ2-3, with 8 bases fitting TRBD2. Germline V gives CDR1 SGHVS, CDR2 FNYEAQ. With 1 base clipped from V and 4 bases from J, the junction kept 13 bases outside the gene matches. The length of the CDR3 is 18 residues. CDR3 bases: TGTGCCAGCAGCTTAGTCGCCAGCGGGAGAGGTAGGGCAGATACGCAGTATTTT. Protein product: CASSLVASGRGRADTQYF.

This clone was observed a single time. The J gene is TRBJ2-1, the V gene TRBV4-2, with TRBD2 matching over 12 bases. Germline CDR1 LGHNA, CDR2 YNFKEQ. V gave up 4 bases and J gave up 2 bases; unmatched junction bases: 3. The CDR3 is made up of 16 amino acids. CDR3 loop: CASSPRLAGAYNEQFF. CDR3 DNA sequence: TGTGCCAGCAGCCCCCGACTAGCGGGAGCCTACAATGAGCAGTTCTTC.

This sequence joins TRBV5-4 and TRBJ2-5; the D gene is possibly TRBD2 (5 bases). Trimming took 5 bases from V and 1 from J, leaving 9 bases between them. The CDR3 loop spans 13 amino acids. The V gene's germline CDR1 is SGHNT and CDR2 YYREEE (reference sequence). The CDR3 is CASSLGVQETQYF. The CDR3 DNA sequence: TGTGCCAGCAGTCTCGGGGTCCAAGAGACCCAGTACTTC.

This sequence joins TRBV2 and TRBJ1-5; a possible D gene is TRBD1 (6 bases). V lost 7 bases, J lost 0 bases, and 13 bases lay in between. Germline-derived CDR1 and CDR2 are SNHLY and FYNNEI. The CDR3 extends over 15 amino acids. The CDR3 sequence: CASMDSSYSNQPQHF. In nucleotides, the CDR3 is TGTGCCAGCATGGACAGCTCTTATAGCAATCAGCCCCAGCATTTT.

For this clone: Distinct nucleotide sequences in the sample also encode this CDR3. The chain carries TRBV5-1 and TRBJ2-2, with 10 bases aligning to TRBD2. The CDR3 contains 15 residues. CDR1 and CDR2 (germline): SGHRS, YFSETQ. The J segment lost 7 bases and the V segment lost 2 bases, leaving 5 bases of the junction unmatched. DNA of the CDR3: TGCGCCAGCAGCTTCCTAGCGGGAGCGGGCGGGGAGCTGTTTTTT. Protein sequence: CASSFLAGAGGELFF. Variable domain in full (rest from reference TRBV5-1 and TRBJ2-2): KAGVTQTPRYLIKTRGQQVTLSCSPISGHRSVSWYQQTPGQGLQFLFEYFSETQRNKGNFPGRFSGRQFSNSRSEMNVSTLELGDSALYLCASSFLAGAGGELFFGEGSRLTVL.

J is TRBJ2-6 and V is TRBV7-3; no reliable D call. V gave up 5 bases and J gave up 4 bases, with 6 bases separating them. Germline V CDR1 and CDR2: SGHTA, FQGTGA. CDR3 length: 13 residues. CDR3 sequence reads: CASSPLGANVLTF. In DNA form, the CDR3 reads TGTGCCAGCAGCCCCTTAGGGGCCAACGTCCTGACTTTC.

This clone was seen once. Other nucleotide sequences in the sample specify the same CDR3. The V call is TRBV28, the J call TRBJ1-2; perhaps TRBD1 as D (6 bases). Germline V gene sequence: CDR1 MDHEN, CDR2 SYDVKM. The CDR3 extends over 13 amino acids. V lost 4 bases to trimming and J lost 2 bases, with 8 bases between them. This CDR3 reads CASSSGQNYGYTF. CDR3 coding DNA: TGTGCCAGCAGTTCCGGACAGAACTATGGCTACACCTTC.

The V and J genes are TRBV28 and TRBJ1-5; 8 bases fit TRBD1. CDR1 and CDR2 from the germline V gene are MDHEN and SYDVKM. J gave up 2 bases and V 4 bases, and 1 base lay outside the gene matches. The length of the CDR3 is 14 residues. Written as DNA, the CDR3 is TGTGCCAGCAGTTCAGGGGGCGGCAATCAGCCCCAGCATTTT. Protein: CASSSGGGNQPQHF. Combining the CDR3 with reference TRBV28 and TRBJ1-5 gives the whole variable domain DVKVTQSSRYLVKRTGEKVFLECVQDMDHENMFWYRQDPGLGLRLIYFSYDVKMKEKGDIPEGYSVSREKKERFSLILESASTNQTSMYLCASSSGGGNQPQHFGDGTRLSIL.

The chain recombines TRBV28 with TRBJ2-2; no reliable D call. The V gene's germline CDR1 is MDHEN and CDR2 SYDVKM. V dropped 3 bases and J dropped 1 base, with 6 bases sitting between them. CDR3 length equals 14 residues. The CDR3 nucleotides read TGTGCCAGCAGTTTTACCAGGAACACCGGGGAGCTGTTTTTT. This codes for CASSFTRNTGELFF.

The rearrangement links TRBV29-1 to TRBJ1-2; no firm D call. Between the trimmed V and J ends, which lost 7 bases and 8 bases, there was a span of 14 bases. The V gene's germline CDR1 is SQVTM and CDR2 ANQGSEA. The CDR3 contains 11 residues. CDR3 region: CSGTIPGGYTF. DNA of the CDR3: TGCAGCGGCACCATCCCGGGAGGCTACACCTTC.

The rearrangement joins TRBV11-2 to TRBJ1-1; D is possibly TRBD1 (6 bases). Germline V gene sequence: CDR1 SGHAT, CDR2 FQNNGV. Deletions cut 4 bases from V and 0 bases from J, with 12 bases between. The CDR3 is made up of 15 amino acids. The CDR3 loop is CASSSGDGVNTEAFF. CDR3 bases: TGTGCCAGCAGCTCAGGGGACGGGGTGAACACTGAAGCTTTCTTT.

The chain employs TRBV3-1 (or the pseudogene TRBV3-2) and TRBJ2-7; 7 nucleotides line up with TRBD1. Germline CDR1 LGHDT, CDR2 YNNKEL (reference sequence). The trim removed 4 bases at V and 9 bases at J, leaving 6 bases unmatched. This CDR3 spans 12 amino acids. CDR3 DNA: TGTGCCAGCAGCCTTAGACAGGGTGGGCAGTACTTC. Translating gives CASSLRQGGQYF.

The gene calls are TRBV2 and TRBJ2-5, with TRBD1 matching 7 bases. This CDR3 spans 12 amino acids. V lost 6 bases to trimming and J lost 4 bases; unmatched junction nucleotides: 2. Germline CDR1 SNHLY, CDR2 FYNNEI. For the CDR3, the DNA is TGTGCCAGCAGCCGACAGGGAGAGACCCAGTACTTC. Its translation: CASSRQGETQYF. The full variable domain, with the rest looked up from reference TRBV2 and TRBJ2-5, is EPEVTQTPSHQVTQMGQEVILRCVPISNHLYFYWYRQILGQKVEFLVSFYNNEISEKSEIFDDQFSVERPDGSNFTLKIRSTKLEDSAMYFCASSRQGETQYFGPGTRLLVL.

The chain has TRBV3-1 (or the pseudogene TRBV3-2) and TRBJ2-1; 7 positions agree with TRBD2. The CDR3 has 16 residues. V lost 1 base and J lost 3; bases outside the gene matches: 6. The germline CDR1 and CDR2 sequences are LGHDT and YNNKEL (reference sequence). The CDR3 DNA is TGTGCCAGCAGCCAAGGCCCTAGCGGCCTCTACAATGAGCAGTTCTTC. Translated: CASSQGPSGLYNEQFF.

V gene TRBV5-6 combines with J gene TRBJ2-7; D not resolved. Germline V gene sequence: CDR1 SGHDT, CDR2 YYEEEE. V shed 0 bases and J shed 4 bases, with 11 bases lying between them. The CDR3 sequence is 14 residues long. The CDR3 nucleotides read TGTGCCAGCAGCTTGGTAGTGAACCGATACGAGCAGTACTTC. This codes for CASSLVVNRYEQYF.

The chain is built from TRBV6-5 and TRBJ1-5; 7 nucleotides agree with TRBD1. The CDR3 spans 15 residues. With V trimmed by 5 bases and J by 1 base, 5 bases remained unmatched. Germline assignment: CDR1 MNHEY and CDR2 SVGAGI. The CDR3, as DNA: TGTGCCAGCAGTACTTTGACAGGGAGCAATCAGCCCCAGCATTTT. Protein product: CASSTLTGSNQPQHF.

The gene calls are TRBV5-4 and TRBJ1-4; the D gene is possibly TRBD1 (5 bases). The CDR3 covers 14 residues. V was trimmed by 4 bases and J by 5 bases, leaving 12 bases between them. Germline V gives CDR1 SGHNT, CDR2 YYREEE (reference sequence). This CDR3 is CASSPGTRNEKLFF. Here the CDR3 DNA reads TGTGCCAGCAGCCCCGGGACTCGCAATGAAAAACTGTTTTTT.

The chain is built from TRBV6-2 or TRBV6-3 and TRBJ1-1, with D perhaps TRBD1 (6 bases). Deletions cut 2 bases from V and 4 bases from J, with 11 bases between. Germline V CDR1 and CDR2: MNHEY, SVGEGT. This CDR3 contains 14 residues. The CDR3 bases are TGTGCCAGCAGTTACATAGGGGGTGGCACTGAAGCTTTCTTT. Amino acid sequence: CASSYIGGGTEAFF.

The chain is built from TRBV4-1 and TRBJ2-7, with a tentative D call TRBD1 (6 bases). The germline V and J ends were trimmed by 0 bases and 3 bases, with 12 bases remaining between them. The CDR3 totals 15 residues. CDR1 MGHRA and CDR2 YSYEKL come from the germline V gene. CDR3 sequence: CASSQDGGLRYEQYF. The CDR3 coding sequence is TGCGCCAGCAGCCAAGATGGGGGCCTCCGCTACGAGCAGTACTTC.

This clone was seen once. At the DNA level, this CDR3 is encoded by other sequences in the same sample as well. This chain links TRBV6-5 with TRBJ1-2; a weak D match, TRBD1 (5 bases). Trimming cost V 2 bases and J 8 bases, with 12 bases left between them. This CDR3 spans 13 amino acids. Germline-derived CDR1 and CDR2 are MNHEY and SVGAGI. DNA for the CDR3: TGTGCCAGCAGTTACGGGCAGGGAAACGGCTACACCTTC. As protein: CASSYGQGNGYTF.

This chain joins TRBV5-4 and TRBJ2-2; D is uncertain. The V end lost 4 bases, the J end lost 5 bases, and 9 bases lay between the germline ends. This CDR3 comprises 13 residues. Germline CDR1 and CDR2: SGHNT and YYREEE (reference sequence). CDR3 residues: CASSALVTGELFF. The CDR3 DNA reads as TGTGCCAGCAGCGCCTTAGTGACCGGGGAGCTGTTTTTT.

V is TRBV19 and J is TRBJ2-2; 11 positions match TRBD2. This CDR3 contains 15 residues. CDR1 LNHDA and CDR2 SQIVND come from the germline V gene (reference sequence). J was trimmed by 5 bases and V by 5 bases; bases with no gene match: 4. In nucleotides, the CDR3 is TGTGCCAGTAGTTCGCGACTAGCGGGGACCGGGGAGCTGTTTTTT. Translation: CASSSRLAGTGELFF.

This sequence joins TRBV7-9 and TRBJ1-4, with D hard to call. The V gene's germline CDR1 is SEHNR and CDR2 FQNEAQ (reference sequence). The CDR3 covers 15 residues. V was clipped by 5 bases and J by 8 bases, with 18 bases between them. The CDR3 DNA follows: TGTGCCAGCAGCACCTATGCAGGATCCGGCGAAAAACTGTTTTTT. Its translation: CASSTYAGSGEKLFF. Based on the CDR3 plus reference TRBV7-9 and TRBJ1-4, the full variable domain is DTGVSQNPRHKITKRGQNVTFRCDPISEHNRLYWYRQTLGQGPEFLTYFQNEAQLEKSRLLSDRFSAERPKGSFSTLEIQRTEQGDSAMYLCASSTYAGSGEKLFFGSGTQLSVL.

This clone was picked up a small number of times. The chain recombines TRBV28 with TRBJ1-1, with 9 bases lining up with TRBD1. The germline V gene encodes CDR1 MDHEN and CDR2 SYDVKM. The V and J ends lost 1 base and 1 base, in that order; junction bases with no gene match: 1. The CDR3 contains 15 residues. The DNA for the CDR3 is TGTGCCAGCAGTTTATCGGACAGGGGGAACACTGAAGCTTTCTTT. It translates to CASSLSDRGNTEAFF.

The chain employs TRBV19 and TRBJ1-5; D uncertain. The V end was cut by 6 bases, the J end by 0 bases, with 15 bases between. This CDR3 is 16 amino acids long. Germline V gives CDR1 LNHDA, CDR2 SQIVND (reference sequence). CDR3 bases: TGTGCCAGTAGGACGGGCGGAGACTATAGCAATCAGCCCCAGCATTTT. Translated: CASRTGGDYSNQPQHF.